This TCR beta chain stems from a study of STAT5B mutations in CD4+ large granular lymphocyte leukemia. Study-level points and caveats: 8/27 top patient clones versus 2/35 control clones were TRBV06-family. Patient CD4-sorted repertoires stayed more clonal than healthy ones after leukemic-clone removal.

Control samples were healthy donors' buffy coats. Comments on this clone: The antigen is not known.

CDR1 and CDR2 from the germline V gene are SGHNT and YENEEA. The CDR3 contains 13 residues. V lost 1 base, J lost 10 bases, and 11 bases lay in between. The survey-level immunoSEQ assay was used. Sequenced by immunoSEQ multiplex PCR; TCRdb stores in-frame clones only, minus some. This table holds about 34,000 clones, 88% found once. This TCR derives from a human donor in good health. This chain links TRBV11-3 with TRBJ2-1; a weak D match, TRBD2 (6 bases). What was sequenced was CD4+ T cells from blood buffy coats. The CDR3 loop is CASSLARGWEQFF. CDR3 DNA: TGTGCCAGCAGCTTAGCTCGGGGGTGGGAGCAGTTCTTC.